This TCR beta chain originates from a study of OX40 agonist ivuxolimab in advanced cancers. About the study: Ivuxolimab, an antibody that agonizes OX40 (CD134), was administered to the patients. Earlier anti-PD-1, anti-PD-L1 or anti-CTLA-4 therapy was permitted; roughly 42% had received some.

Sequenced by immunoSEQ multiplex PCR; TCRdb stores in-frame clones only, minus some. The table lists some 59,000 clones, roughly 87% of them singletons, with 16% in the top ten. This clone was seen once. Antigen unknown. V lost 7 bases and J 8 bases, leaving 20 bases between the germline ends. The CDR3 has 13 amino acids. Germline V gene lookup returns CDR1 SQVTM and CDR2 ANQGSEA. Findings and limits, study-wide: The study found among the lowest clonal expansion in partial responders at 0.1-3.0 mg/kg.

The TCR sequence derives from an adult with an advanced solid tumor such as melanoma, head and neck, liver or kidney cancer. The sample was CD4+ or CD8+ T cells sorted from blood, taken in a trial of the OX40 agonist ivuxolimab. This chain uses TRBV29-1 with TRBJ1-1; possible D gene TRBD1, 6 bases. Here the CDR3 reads CSATTGHLTEAFF. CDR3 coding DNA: TGCAGCGCAACCACGGGACACCTGACGGAAGCTTTCTTT.